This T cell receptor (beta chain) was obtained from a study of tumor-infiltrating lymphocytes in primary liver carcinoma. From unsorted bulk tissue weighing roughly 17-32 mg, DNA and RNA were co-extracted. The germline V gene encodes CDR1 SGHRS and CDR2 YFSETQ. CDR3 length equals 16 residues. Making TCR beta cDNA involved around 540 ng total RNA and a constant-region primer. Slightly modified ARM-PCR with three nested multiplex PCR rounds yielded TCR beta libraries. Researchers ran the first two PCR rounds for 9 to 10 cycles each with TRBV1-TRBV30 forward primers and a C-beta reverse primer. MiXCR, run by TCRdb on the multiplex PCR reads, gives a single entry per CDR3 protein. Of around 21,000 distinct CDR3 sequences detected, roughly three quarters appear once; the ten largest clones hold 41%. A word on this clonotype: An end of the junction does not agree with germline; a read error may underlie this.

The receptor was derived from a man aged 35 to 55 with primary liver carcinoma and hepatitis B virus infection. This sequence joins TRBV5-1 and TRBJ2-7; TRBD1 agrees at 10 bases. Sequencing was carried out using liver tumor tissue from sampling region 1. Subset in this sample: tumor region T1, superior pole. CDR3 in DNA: TGCGCCAGCAACTTGGGGGGGACAGGGGTTCATTACGAGCAGTACTTC. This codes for CASNLGGTGVHYEQYF. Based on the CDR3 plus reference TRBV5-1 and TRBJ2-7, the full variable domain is KAGVTQTPRYLIKTRGQQVTLSCSPISGHRSVSWYQQTPGQGLQFLFEYFSETQRNKGNFPGRFSGRQFSNSRSEMNVSTLELGDSALYLCASNLGGTGVHYEQYFGPGTRLTVT.